This T cell receptor (beta chain) was identified during a study of blood T cell repertoires in COVID-19. Study-level information: From the United States, Italy and Spain came samples of acute and convalescent COVID-19. The analysed material was cDNA or gDNA that came from T cells, B-cell-depleted T cells, or PBMCs.

CDR1 and CDR2 from the germline V gene are KGHSH and LQKENI. V dropped 5 bases and J dropped 2; count of bases not matched to a gene: 6. The CDR3 is made up of 15 amino acids. How the authors handled the data: Amplification of reference gene primers provided the estimated nucleated cell counts. Clones were sequenced by immunoSEQ multiplex PCR, and TCRdb holds only the in-frame ones, with some missing. The V and J calls and the clone size are those of that table, but D and trimming were determined from the DNA. The sample lists about 300,000 clones; more than 70% were seen once. The sample holds one count of this clone.

The sequence was collected from a woman aged 25 to 39 with COVID-19, enrolled during active disease. V and J are TRBV18 and TRBJ2-1, with TRBD2 identical over 7 bases. Sequencing used peripheral blood. In DNA, the CDR3 is TGTGCCAGCTCAGATGGGGGGGGTGCCTACAATGAGCAGTTCTTC. Amino acid sequence: CASSDGGGAYNEQFF.